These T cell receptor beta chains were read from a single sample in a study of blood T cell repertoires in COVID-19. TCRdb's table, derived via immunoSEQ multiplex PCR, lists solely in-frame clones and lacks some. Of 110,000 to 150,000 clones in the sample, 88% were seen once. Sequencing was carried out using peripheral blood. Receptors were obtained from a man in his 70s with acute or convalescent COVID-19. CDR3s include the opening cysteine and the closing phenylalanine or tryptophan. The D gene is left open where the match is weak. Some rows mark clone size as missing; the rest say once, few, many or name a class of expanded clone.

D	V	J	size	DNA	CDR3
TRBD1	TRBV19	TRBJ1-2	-	TGTGCCAGTACCGACAGGGTTTCAGGTGGCTACACCTTC	CASTDRVSGGYTF
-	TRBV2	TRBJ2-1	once	TGTGCCAGCACCCCGCTTACAGCCTACAATGAGCAGTTCTTC	CASTPLTAYNEQFF
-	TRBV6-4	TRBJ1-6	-	TGTGCCAGCAGTGACACAGGGTTTTCACCCCTCCACTTT	CASSDTGFSPLHF
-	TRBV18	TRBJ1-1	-	TGTGCCAGCTCACCACTCTCAGGCTCCGCTTTCTTT	CASSPLSGSAFF
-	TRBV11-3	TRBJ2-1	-	TGTGCCAGCAGCTTGGGAGGGGGTAATGAGCAGTTCTTC	CASSLGGGNEQFF
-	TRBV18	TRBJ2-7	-	TGTGCCAGCTCACCAGTGGCGGGAAACTACGAGCAGTACTTC	CASSPVAGNYEQYF
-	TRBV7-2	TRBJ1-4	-	TGTGCCAGCGGCGACCGGGTCCTCACGGGTGAAAAACTGTTTTTT	CASGDRVLTGEKLFF
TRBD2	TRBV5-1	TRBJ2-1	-	TGCGCCAGCAGTTTAGCGGGAGAGTCCTACAATGAGCAGTTCTTC	CASSLAGESYNEQFF
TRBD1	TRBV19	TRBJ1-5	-	TGTGCCAGTAGTCCAACAGGGGGCAATCAGCCCCAGCATTTT	CASSPTGGNQPQHF
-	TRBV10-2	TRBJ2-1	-	TGCGCCAGCAGGAGTGGGGGGAGCTCCTACAATGAGCAGTTCTTC	CASRSGGSSYNEQFF
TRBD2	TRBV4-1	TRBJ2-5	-	TGCGCCAGCAGCCAAGATCCAGCGGGGGTTGGGACCCAGTACTTC	CASSQDPAGVGTQYF
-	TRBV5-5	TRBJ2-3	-	TGTGCCAGCAGCTTGGGGAGAGATACGCAGTATTTT	CASSLGRDTQYF
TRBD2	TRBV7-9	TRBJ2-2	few	TGTGCCAGCAGCCCCGGGACTAGCGTCACCGGGGAGCTGTTTTTT	CASSPGTSVTGELFF
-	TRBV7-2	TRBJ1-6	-	TGTGCCAGCAGCACCCGGGACATGGGAAATTCACCCCTCCACTTT	CASSTRDMGNSPLHF
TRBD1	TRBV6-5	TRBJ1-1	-	TGTGCCAGCAGCCTAACAGGGGTCACTGAAGCTTTCTTT	CASSLTGVTEAFF
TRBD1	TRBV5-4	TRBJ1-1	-	TGTGCCAGCAGCTCCAGACAGGGGACGGGGACTGAAGCTTTCTTT	CASSSRQGTGTEAFF
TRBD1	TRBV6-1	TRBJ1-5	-	TGTGCCAGCAGTGGGCAGGGACAGGGGGCTAATCGGAATCAGCCCCAGCATTTT	CASSGQGQGANRNQPQHF